The entry that follows covers one T cell receptor beta chain sequence. Its antigen remains unknown. Its ends do not fully match the called genes, so a read error is possible. There are 14 residues in the CDR3. Germline loops: CDR1 SGHTA, CDR2 FQGNSA. This entry is derived from a study of CD8+CD57+ T cells in acquired aplastic anemia. Study in general: Sorted CD4+ and CD8+ cells yielded DNA averaging around 3.2 ug. Study-wide results and caveats: Sharing between patients and controls was observed for about 27 CD8+ CDR3 sequences.

Using genomic DNA as the template, TCR beta VDJ and CDR3 profiling was carried out. In TCRdb, the reads were re-called with MiXCR into one record per CDR3 protein. Of roughly 250,000 distinct CDR3 sequences listed, roughly 80% are singletons. Selection for sequencing was limited to patients who had shown CD8+CD57+ cell expansion by flow cytometry. Everyone among the patients had severe acquired aplastic anemia. Patients were treatment-naive when blood was sampled. The sample consisted of sorted CD4+, CD8+, or CD8+CD57+ T cells (not recorded which) from PBMCs. This TCR was recovered from a human donor with aplastic anemia. The rearrangement uses TRBV7-2 and TRBJ2-3; 9 bases line up with TRBD2. The CDR3 sequence: CASSPLAGGLDKQF. CDR3 bases: TGTGCCAGCAGTCCACTGGCGGGGGGGCTGGATAAGCAGTTT.